This is a list of T cell receptor beta chains from one sample in a study of blood T cell repertoires in COVID-19. Clones were read by immunoSEQ multiplex PCR, and TCRdb kept only the in-frame ones, dropping some. Seen here are under 300,000 clones, 70% to 90% observed once, and the top ten hold 1.5% to 2%. The specimen sequenced was PBMCs or T cells enriched from blood (not recorded which). The receptors originated from a woman between 50 and 59 years old who had recovered from COVID-19. Both conserved end residues are part of each CDR3. D genes are given only for firm matches. Only part of the rows carry a size: once, few, many, or a class if the clone is expanded.

j_call,clone_size,v_call,d_call,cdr3_nt,cdr3_aa
TRBJ1-2,.,TRBV11-3,TRBD1,TGTGCCAGCAGCTTAGGACAGGGGAGAGGTGGCTACACCTTC,CASSLGQGRGGYTF
TRBJ1-1,.,TRBV6-5,TRBD1,TGTGCCAGCAGGCCGGGACAGGGGTGGACTGAAGCTTTCTTT,CASRPGQGWTEAFF
TRBJ2-1,many,TRBV6-4,TRBD2,TGTGCCAGCAGTGATCCTAGCGGGCCTTACAATGAGCAGTTCTTC,CASSDPSGPYNEQFF
TRBJ2-7,.,TRBV9,TRBD2,TGTGCCAGCAGCGTAGAGCCTAGCGGGGCGGCGGGTTCCGAGCAGTACTTC,CASSVEPSGAAGSEQYF
TRBJ1-6,.,TRBV28,.,TGTGCCAGCACCCCCCTAGGTCCTAATTCACCCCTCCACTTT,CASTPLGPNSPLHF
TRBJ2-1,.,TRBV7-8,.,TGTGCCAGCAGCTTAGGGCTAGCTTCCTCCTACAATGAGCAGTTCTTC,CASSLGLASSYNEQFF
TRBJ2-2,.,TRBV28,TRBD2,TGTGCCAGCAGTCACGGGACTAGCGGGAGAAGAACCGGGGAGCTGTTTTTT,CASSHGTSGRRTGELFF
TRBJ2-2,few,TRBV7-7,TRBD1,TGTGCTAGCAGATCCGGGACAGGCACCGGGGAGCTGTTTTTT,CASRSGTGTGELFF
TRBJ1-1,once,TRBV7-9,TRBD1,TGTGCCAGCAGCTGGGACAGGAGAATTGAAGCTTTCTTT,CASSWDRRIEAFF
TRBJ1-1,.,TRBV7-8,.,TGTGCCAGCAGCTTAGAGGTTCGTAGGGGCACTGAAGCTTTCTTT,CASSLEVRRGTEAFF
TRBJ1-5,.,TRBV7-3,.,TGTGCCAGCAGCTTAACTTACAATCAGCCCCAGCATTTT,CASSLTYNQPQHF
TRBJ2-7,.,TRBV28,.,TGTGCCAGCAGTTGGGGACATTCTTACGAGCAGTACTTC,CASSWGHSYEQYF
TRBJ1-4,once,TRBV28,.,TGTGCCAGCAGCCTCAGACTCCCAACTAATGAAAAACTGTTTTTT,CASSLRLPTNEKLFF
TRBJ1-2,few,TRBV28,TRBD1,TGTGCCAGCAGTTTATCCCCCGGGACAGGGCAAGGCTACACCTTC,CASSLSPGTGQGYTF
TRBJ1-2,few,TRBV5-4,.,TGTGCCAGCAGCTATCCTCGGGATGGCTACACCTTC,CASSYPRDGYTF
TRBJ2-1,.,TRBV29-1,TRBD1,TGCAGCGCCCGCGCGGGACAGGGCTTAAATGAGCAGTTCTTC,CSARAGQGLNEQFF
TRBJ1-2,.,TRBV9,.,TGTGCCAGCAGCGGTACCCCCTTTTTGAGGGAGGGGTGGAATGGCTACACCTTC,CASSGTPFLREGWNGYTF
TRBJ1-6,.,TRBV5-4,.,TGTGCCAGCAGCTTGCCTGCAGGGCTTAATTCACCCCTCCACTTT,CASSLPAGLNSPLHF
TRBJ1-2,.,TRBV27,TRBD1,TGTGCCAGCAGTTTGGCCCCAGGGACAGGGACTGGCTACACCTTC,CASSLAPGTGTGYTF
TRBJ1-4,.,TRBV3-1/TRBV3-2,TRBD1,TGTGCCAGCAGCCACCGGACAGGGAATGAAAAACTGTTTTTT,CASSHRTGNEKLFF
TRBJ2-5,.,TRBV7-2,TRBD1,TGTGCCAGCAGCTCCCTCCCCGGACAGGGGATTAAGACCCAGTACTTC,CASSSLPGQGIKTQYF
TRBJ2-1,few,TRBV18,.,TGTGCCAGCTCACTATCCGAGGAGAGCCTCTACAATGAGCAGTTCTTC,CASSLSEESLYNEQFF
TRBJ2-6,.,TRBV9,TRBD1,TGTGCCAGCAGCGTAGCTACGTGGACAGGGGATTCCTCTGGGGCCAACGTCCTGACTTTC,CASSVATWTGDSSGANVLTF
TRBJ2-1,.,TRBV19,.,TGTGCCAGTAGCTCCCAGGGTATGAATGAGCAGTTCTTC,CASSSQGMNEQFF